Listed here are 3 T cell receptor beta chains from one sample, sequenced in a study of T cells expressing NK-cell markers. TCRdb reprocessed the 5' RACE reads and stores each CDR3 protein as one record, lacking DNA. Here the sample table reports about 410,000 distinct CDR3 sequences. Sequencing used blood T cells: a sorted CD56 or NKG2C T cell subset, CD4+ or CD8+ T cells, or bulk PBMC T cells (not recorded which). The receptors were sampled from a woman between 50 and 59 years old in good health.

The V call is TRBV28, the J call TRBJ2-1; TCRdb indicates TRBD2, and absent DNA this call remains unverified. The length of the CDR3 is 18 residues. Germline-derived CDR1 and CDR2 are MDHEN and SYDVKM. This chain's CDR3 is CASRVLAGVLSSYNEQFF. Complete variable domain (other parts from reference TRBV28 and TRBJ2-1): DVKVTQSSRYLVKRTGEKVFLECVQDMDHENMFWYRQDPGLGLRLIYFSYDVKMKEKGDIPEGYSVSREKKERFSLILESASTNQTSMYLCASRVLAGVLSSYNEQFFGPGTRLTVL.

The genes are TRBV7-2 and TRBJ2-1; as DNA is missing, the TRBD1 call by TCRdb cannot be tested. CDR1 is SGHTA and CDR2 is FQGNSA in the germline V gene. CDR3 length: 15 residues. CDR3 residues: CASGGLVGPYNEQFF.

V is TRBV29-1 and J is TRBJ1-1; there is no DNA to check the TCRdb D call of TRBD1. The CDR3 is 13 residues long. The V gene's germline CDR1 is SQVTM and CDR2 ANQGSEA. CDR3: CSVPGQGNTEAFF.